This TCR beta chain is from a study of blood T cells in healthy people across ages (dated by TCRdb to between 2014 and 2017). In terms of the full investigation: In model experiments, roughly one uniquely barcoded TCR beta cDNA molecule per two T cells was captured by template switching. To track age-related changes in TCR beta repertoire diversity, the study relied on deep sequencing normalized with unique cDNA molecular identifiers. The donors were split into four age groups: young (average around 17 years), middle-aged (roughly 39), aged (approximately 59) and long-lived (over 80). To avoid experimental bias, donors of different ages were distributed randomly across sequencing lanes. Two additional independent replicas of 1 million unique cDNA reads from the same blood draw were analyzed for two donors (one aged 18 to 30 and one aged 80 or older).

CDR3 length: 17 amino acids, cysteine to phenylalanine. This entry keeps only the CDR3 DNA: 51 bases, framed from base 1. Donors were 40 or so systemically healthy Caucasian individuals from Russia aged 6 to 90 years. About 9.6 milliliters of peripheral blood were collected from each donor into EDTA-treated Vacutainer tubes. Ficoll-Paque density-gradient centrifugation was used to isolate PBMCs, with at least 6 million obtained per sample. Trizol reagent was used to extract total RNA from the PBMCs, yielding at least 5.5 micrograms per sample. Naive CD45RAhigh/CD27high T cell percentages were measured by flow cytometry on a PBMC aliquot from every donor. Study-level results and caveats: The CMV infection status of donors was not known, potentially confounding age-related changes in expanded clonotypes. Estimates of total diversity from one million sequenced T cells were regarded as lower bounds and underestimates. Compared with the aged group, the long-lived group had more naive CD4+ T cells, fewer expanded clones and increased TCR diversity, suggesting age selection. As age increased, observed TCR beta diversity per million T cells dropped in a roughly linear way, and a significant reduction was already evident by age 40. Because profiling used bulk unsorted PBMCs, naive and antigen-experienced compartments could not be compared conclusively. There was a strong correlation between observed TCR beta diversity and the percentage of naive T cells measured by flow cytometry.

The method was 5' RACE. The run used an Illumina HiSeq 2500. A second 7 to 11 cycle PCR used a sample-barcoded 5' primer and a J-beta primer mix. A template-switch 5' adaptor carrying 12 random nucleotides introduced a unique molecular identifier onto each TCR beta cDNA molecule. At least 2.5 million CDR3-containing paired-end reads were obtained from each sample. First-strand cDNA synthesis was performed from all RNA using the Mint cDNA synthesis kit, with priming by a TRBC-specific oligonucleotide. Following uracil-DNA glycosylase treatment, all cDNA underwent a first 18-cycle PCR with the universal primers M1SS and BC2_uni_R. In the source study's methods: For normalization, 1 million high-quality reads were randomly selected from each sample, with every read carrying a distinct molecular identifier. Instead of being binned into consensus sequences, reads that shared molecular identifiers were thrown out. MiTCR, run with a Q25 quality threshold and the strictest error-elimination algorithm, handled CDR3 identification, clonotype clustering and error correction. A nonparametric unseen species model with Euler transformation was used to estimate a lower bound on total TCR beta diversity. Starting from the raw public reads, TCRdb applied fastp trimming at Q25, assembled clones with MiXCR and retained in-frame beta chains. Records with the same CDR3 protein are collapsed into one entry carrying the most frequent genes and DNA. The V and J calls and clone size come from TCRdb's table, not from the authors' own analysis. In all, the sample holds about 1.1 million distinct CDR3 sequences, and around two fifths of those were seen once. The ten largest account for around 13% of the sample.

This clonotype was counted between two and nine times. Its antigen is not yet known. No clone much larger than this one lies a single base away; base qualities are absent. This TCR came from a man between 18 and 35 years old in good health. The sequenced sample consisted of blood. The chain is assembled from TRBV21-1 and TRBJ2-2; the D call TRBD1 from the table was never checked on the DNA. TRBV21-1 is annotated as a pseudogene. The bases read TGTGCCAGCCTCCGAAGGGTGCGGCAGCCCAGCAGGGGGGAGCTGTTTTTT. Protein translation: CASLRRVRQPSRGELFF.